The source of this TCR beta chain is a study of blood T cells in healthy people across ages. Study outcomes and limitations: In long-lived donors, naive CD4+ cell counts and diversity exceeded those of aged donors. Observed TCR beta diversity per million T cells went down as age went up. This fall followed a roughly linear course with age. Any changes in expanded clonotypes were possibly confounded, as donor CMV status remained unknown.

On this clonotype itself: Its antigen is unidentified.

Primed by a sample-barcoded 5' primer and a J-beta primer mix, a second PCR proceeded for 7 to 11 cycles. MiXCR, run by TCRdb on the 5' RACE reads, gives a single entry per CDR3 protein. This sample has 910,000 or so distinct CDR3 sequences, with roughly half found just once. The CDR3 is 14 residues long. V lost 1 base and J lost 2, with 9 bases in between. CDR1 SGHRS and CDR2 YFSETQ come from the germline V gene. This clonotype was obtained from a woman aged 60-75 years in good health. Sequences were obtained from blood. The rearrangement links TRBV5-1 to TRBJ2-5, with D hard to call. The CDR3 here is CASSLQVSQETQYF. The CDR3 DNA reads TGCGCCAGCAGCTTGCAAGTCAGTCAAGAGACCCAGTACTTC.